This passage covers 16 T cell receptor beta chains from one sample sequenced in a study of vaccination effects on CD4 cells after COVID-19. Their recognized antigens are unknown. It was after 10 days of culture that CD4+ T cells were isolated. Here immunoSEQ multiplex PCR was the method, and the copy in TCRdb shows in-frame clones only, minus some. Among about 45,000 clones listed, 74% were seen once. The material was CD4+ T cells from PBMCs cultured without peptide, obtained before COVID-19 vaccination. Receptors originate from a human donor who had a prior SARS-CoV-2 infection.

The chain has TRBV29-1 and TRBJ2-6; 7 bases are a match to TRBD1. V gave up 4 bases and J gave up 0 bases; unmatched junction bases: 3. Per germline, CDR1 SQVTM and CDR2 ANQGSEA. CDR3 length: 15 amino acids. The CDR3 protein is CSVVGTVSGANVLTF. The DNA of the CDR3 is TGCAGCGTTGTGGGGACAGTCTCTGGGGCCAACGTCCTGACTTTC.

Here the CDR3 reads CATSTGQRDTEAFF. CDR3 bases: TGTGCCACCAGCACGGGACAGAGGGACACTGAAGCTTTCTTT. The chain carries TRBV15 and TRBJ1-1; TRBD1 matches 7 bases. CDR1 is LNHNV and CDR2 is YYDKDF in the germline V gene (reference sequence). The V segment lost 4 bases and the J segment 3 bases; nucleotides outside the gene matches: 5. The CDR3 is 14 residues long. The complete variable domain, with remaining parts taken from reference TRBV15 and TRBJ1-1, reads DAMVIQNPRYQVTQFGKPVTLSCSQTLNHNVMYWYQQKSSQAPKLLFHYYDKDFNNEADTPDNFQSRRPNTSFCFLDIRSPGLGDTAMYLCATSTGQRDTEAFFGQGTRLTVV.

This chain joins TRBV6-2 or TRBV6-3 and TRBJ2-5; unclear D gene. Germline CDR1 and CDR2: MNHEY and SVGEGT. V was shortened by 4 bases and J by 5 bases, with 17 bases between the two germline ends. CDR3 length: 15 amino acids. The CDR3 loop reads CASSFSSEVGETQYF. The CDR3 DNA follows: TGTGCCAGCAGTTTCTCCTCCGAGGTCGGGGAGACCCAGTACTTC.

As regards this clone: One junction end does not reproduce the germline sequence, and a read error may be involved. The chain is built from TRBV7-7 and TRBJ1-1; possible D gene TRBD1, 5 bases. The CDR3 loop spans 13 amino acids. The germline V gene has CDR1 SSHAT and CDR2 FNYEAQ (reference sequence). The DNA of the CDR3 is TGTGCTAGCAGCCTGGACAAGAACACTGAAGCTTTCTTT. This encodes CASSLDKNTEAFF.

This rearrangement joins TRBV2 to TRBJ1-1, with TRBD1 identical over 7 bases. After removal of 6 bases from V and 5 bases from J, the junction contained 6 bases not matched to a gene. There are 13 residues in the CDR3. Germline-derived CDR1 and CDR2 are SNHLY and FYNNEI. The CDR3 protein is CASRVQGLTEAFF. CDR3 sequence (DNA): TGTGCCAGCAGAGTACAGGGGTTAACTGAAGCTTTCTTT.

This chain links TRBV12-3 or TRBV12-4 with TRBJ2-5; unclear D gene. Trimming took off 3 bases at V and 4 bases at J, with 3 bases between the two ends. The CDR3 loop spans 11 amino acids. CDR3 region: CASSFRETQYF. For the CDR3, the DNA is TGTGCCAGCAGTTTTCGAGAGACCCAGTACTTC.

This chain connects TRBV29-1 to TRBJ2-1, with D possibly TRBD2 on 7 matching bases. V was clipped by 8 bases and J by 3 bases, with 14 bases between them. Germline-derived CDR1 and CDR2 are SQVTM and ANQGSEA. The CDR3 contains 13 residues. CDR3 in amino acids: CSLKGGGYNEQFF. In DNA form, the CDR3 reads TGCAGCCTAAAGGGAGGGGGCTACAATGAGCAGTTCTTC.

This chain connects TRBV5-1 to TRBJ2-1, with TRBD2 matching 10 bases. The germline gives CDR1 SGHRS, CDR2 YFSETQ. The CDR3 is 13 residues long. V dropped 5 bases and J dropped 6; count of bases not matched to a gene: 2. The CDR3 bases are TGCGCCAGCAGAAGCGGGAGGGCCAATGAGCAGTTCTTC. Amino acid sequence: CASRSGRANEQFF.

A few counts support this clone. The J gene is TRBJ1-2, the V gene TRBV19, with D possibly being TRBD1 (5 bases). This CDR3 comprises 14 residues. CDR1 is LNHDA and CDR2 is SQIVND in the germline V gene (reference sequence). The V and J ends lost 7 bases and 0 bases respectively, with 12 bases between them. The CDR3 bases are TGTGCCAGTACCGTTGGGGCCCCTAACTATGGCTACACCTTC. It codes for CASTVGAPNYGYTF.

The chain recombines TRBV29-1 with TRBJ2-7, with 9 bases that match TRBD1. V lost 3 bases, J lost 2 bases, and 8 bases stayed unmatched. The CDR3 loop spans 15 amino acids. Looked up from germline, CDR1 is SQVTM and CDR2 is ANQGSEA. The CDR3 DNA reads TGCAGCGTTGAGAATCCGGGACAGGGTACCTACGAGCAGTACTTC. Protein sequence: CSVENPGQGTYEQYF.

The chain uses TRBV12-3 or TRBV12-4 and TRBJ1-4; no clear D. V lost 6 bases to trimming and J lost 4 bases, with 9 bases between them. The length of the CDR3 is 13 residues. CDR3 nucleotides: TGTGCCAGCAGCCTTGCCAGTAATGAAAAACTGTTTTTT. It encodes CASSLASNEKLFF.

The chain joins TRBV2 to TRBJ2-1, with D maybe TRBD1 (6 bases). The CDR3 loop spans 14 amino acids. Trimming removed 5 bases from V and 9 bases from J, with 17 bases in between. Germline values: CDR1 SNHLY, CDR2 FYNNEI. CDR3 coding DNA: TGTGCCAGCAGTCCACGTGCCTCACAGGGTGAGCAGTTCTTC. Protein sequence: CASSPRASQGEQFF.

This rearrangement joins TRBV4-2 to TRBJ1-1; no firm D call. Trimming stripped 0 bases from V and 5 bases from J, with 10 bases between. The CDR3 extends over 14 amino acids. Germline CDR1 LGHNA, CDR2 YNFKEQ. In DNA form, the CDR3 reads TGTGCCAGCAGCCAAGATCCCGGGGAGACTGAAGCTTTCTTT. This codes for CASSQDPGETEAFF.

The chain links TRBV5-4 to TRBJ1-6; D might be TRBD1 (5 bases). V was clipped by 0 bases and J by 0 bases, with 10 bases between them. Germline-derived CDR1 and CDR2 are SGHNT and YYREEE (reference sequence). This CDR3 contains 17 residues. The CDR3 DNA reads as TGTGCCAGCAGCTTGGTTGCAGGGAGCTCCTATAATTCACCCCTCCACTTT. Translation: CASSLVAGSSYNSPLHF.

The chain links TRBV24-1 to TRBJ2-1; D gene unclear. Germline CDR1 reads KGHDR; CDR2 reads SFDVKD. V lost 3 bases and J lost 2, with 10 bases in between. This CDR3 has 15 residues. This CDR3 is CATSDSQLTYNEQFF. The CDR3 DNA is TGTGCCACCAGTGATAGCCAGCTAACCTACAATGAGCAGTTCTTC.

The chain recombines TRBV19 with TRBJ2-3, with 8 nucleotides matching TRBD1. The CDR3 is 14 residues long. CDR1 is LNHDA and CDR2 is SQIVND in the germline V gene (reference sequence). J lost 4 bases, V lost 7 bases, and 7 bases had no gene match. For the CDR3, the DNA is TGTGCCAGTAACCCGGGACAGGTTGCAGATACGCAGTATTTT. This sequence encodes CASNPGQVADTQYF.